The TCR beta chain described here comes from a study of high-grade serous ovarian cancer treatment subgroups. As concerns this clone: Its specificity is unknown.

Study results and limitations: Spatial context was lost because tumors were sequenced in bulk. Same-patient tumor repertoires overlapped at roughly 0.1 to 0.79; different patients barely overlapped. Clonal relatedness tracked neoantigen level, and by trend copy number and mutation load.

Trimming pared 0 bases from V and 4 bases from J, leaving 12 bases between. CDR3 size: 15 residues. Germline lookup yields CDR1 LGHNA and CDR2 YSLEER. Tumor samples were obtained before definitive surgery or chemotherapy. Only in-frame clones appear in the TCRdb table, and some are missing; sequencing was by immunoSEQ multiplex PCR. Of several thousand clones detected, around three quarters appear once; the ten largest clones hold about 9.1%. The receptor was isolated from a human donor with high-grade serous ovarian cancer. The V and J genes are TRBV4-3 and TRBJ1-2; D remains ambiguous. The sequencing input was tumor tissue. CDR3 region: CASSQESGDAYGYTF. Written as DNA, the CDR3 is TGCGCCAGCAGCCAAGAAAGTGGCGATGCCTATGGCTACACCTTC.